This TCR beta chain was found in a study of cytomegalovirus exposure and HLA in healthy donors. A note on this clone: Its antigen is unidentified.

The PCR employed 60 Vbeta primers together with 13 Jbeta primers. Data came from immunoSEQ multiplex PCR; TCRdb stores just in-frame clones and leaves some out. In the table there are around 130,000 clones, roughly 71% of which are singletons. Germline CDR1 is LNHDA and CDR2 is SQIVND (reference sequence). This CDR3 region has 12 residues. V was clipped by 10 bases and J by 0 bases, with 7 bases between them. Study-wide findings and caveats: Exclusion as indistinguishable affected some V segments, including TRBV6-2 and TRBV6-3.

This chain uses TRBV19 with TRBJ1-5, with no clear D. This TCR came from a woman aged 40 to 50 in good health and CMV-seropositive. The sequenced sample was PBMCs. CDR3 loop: CATGPSNQPQHF. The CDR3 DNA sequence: TGTGCCACCGGTCCTAGCAATCAGCCCCAGCATTTT.